The sequence of this T cell receptor beta chain was determined in a study of control samples from healthy donors and cancer patients. Assay used: immunoSEQ multiplex PCR; TCRdb lists only in-frame clones, some missing. The sample lists around 200,000 clones; just under 95% were seen once. Germline V gene lookup returns CDR1 MDHEN and CDR2 SYDVKM. The CDR3 sequence is 17 residues long. With 5 bases removed from V and 0 bases from J, the gap between germline ends came to 16 bases. The receptor's source is a man aged 50 or older in good health. Sequenced input: blood. J is TRBJ2-2 and V is TRBV28; D possibly uses TRBD1 or TRBD2 (5 bases each). CDR3 DNA: TGTGCCAGCAGTGACATCCATGGGACGACGAACACCGGGGAGCTGTTTTTT. Translated: CASSDIHGTTNTGELFF.